This T cell receptor (beta chain) was recorded in a study of human T cells and chemical hapten exposure (dated by TCRdb to the early 2020s). For the wider study: For sensitization, 2% DPC in acetone was applied to a 2 cm by 2 cm area of upper inner arm skin. Libraries were combined into a pool for sequencing, and differences in TCR yield between samples came mainly from small differences in library volumes within the pool. Blood samples were taken from patients before sensitization (week 0) and at 2, 6 and about 24 weeks after DPC sensitization. Patch tests used Finn chambers with 0.01% DPC on the upper back, scored after 6 days by International Contact Dermatitis Research Group standards. Under 30 alopecia patients gave blood for TCR sequencing at one to four time points (pre-sensitization, 2, 6 and 24 weeks). Most of the patients in the cohort were female, and the cohort covered alopecia areata with under or over 50% scalp involvement, alopecia totalis and alopecia universalis. Patients additionally received weekly therapeutic DPC doses to the scalp throughout the approximately 24-week study period. Both TCR alpha and TCR beta chains were sequenced from each blood RNA sample. Peripheral blood TCR repertoire changes were tracked in vivo in alopecia patients during primary and secondary sensitization to the hapten diphenylcyclopropenone (DPC). Overall results and qualifications from the work: Significantly more large CDR3 similarity clusters were formed by expanded TCRs than by pre-sensitization or healthy control sets, consistent with antigen-driven responses. DPC sensitization did not change how many TCRs were above 1 in 1000 frequency, and no evidence was found of alterations in global repertoire structure. Repeated subsampling changed both the strength of the expansion versus patch-test correlation and the threshold at which the correlation became significant. Patch test score was positively correlated with the number of PT1 expanded TCRs, with significance at thresholds 8, 16 and 32 but not at 4. All patients had alopecia, a presumed autoimmune disease, so their immune response might differ from that of healthy individuals.

Library generation was performed with RACE. Sequencing was carried out with a NextSeq 500. During library preparation, unique molecular identifiers were attached to individual cDNA molecules so that TCRs could be counted quantitatively and reproducibly. Turning to the authors' computational methods: A median of approximately 96,000 TCRs per sample was observed, with a range of roughly 23,224 to 750,000. V, J and CDR3 annotation of the TCR reads was performed with the Decombinator software suite. For the PS versus PT1 abundance plots, all samples were subsampled to the same number of TCRs (28,000). Expanded TCRs were defined as absent before sensitization and observed at least eight times at the 2-week time point. TCRdb trimmed public reads at Q25 via fastp, called clones via MiXCR and kept in-frame beta chains. Identical CDR3 proteins give one entry, which carries the most common genes and DNA. The V and J calls reflect TCRdb's pipeline rather than the authors' work. In this sample the table shows about 37,000 distinct CDR3 sequences, around 6.8% of which occur a single time. Around 8.4% of the sample comes from the top ten.

This clonotype was picked up a small number of times. This receptor's antigen is unknown. Base qualities are not recorded, but no much larger clone differs from it by a single base. Taken with the paper, the label for time point translates to: patch test 1, 2 weeks after DPC sensitization. In light of the paper, this sample's treatment or condition label describes: therapeutic diphenylcyclopropenone sensitization with weekly scalp DPC. Total RNA was isolated from unfractionated whole blood collected in Tempus Blood RNA tubes. At every patch-test visit, the blood draw took place before the patch test was put on. Patients were considered eligible if aged 18 to 70, diagnosed with alopecia and deemed suitable for DPC therapy, and patients were excluded if pregnant. CDR3 length: 16 amino acids, cysteine to phenylalanine. Only CDR3 DNA remains: 48 bases, in frame from the first base. Cut back by 2 bases and 2 bases, the V and J ends lie 14 bases apart. CDR1 PRHDT and CDR2 FYEKMQ are derived from the germline V gene (reference sequence).

The receptor was derived from a woman under 40 with alopecia areata. Some clones in this sample may be carry-over from other donors' samples. Recombination connected TRBV13 to TRBJ2-3; a weak D assignment points to TRBD1 (5 bases agree). The sample here was whole blood, taken in connection with sensitization to the hapten diphenylcyclopropenone (DPC). The DNA sequence is as follows: TGTGCCAGCAGCTTACCCCCGGACACTTACACAGATACGCAGTATTTT. Its product reads: CASSLPPDTYTDTQYF.